Listed below are T cell receptor beta chains from one sample, sequenced in a study of blood T cell repertoires in COVID-19. Profiled with immunoSEQ multiplex PCR; TCRdb holds only in-frame clones, not every one. The table lists 300,000 to 450,000 clones, roughly 89% of them singletons. Sequences were obtained from peripheral blood. The receptors were sampled from a woman aged 55-69 years with COVID-19, enrolled during active disease. CDR3s include the opening cysteine and the closing phenylalanine or tryptophan. A D gene is named only where the DNA matches it firmly. Some rows have no size entry. The others give once, few or many, or a class for an expanded clone.

V gene: TRBV5-5
D gene: TRBD1
J gene: TRBJ1-1
clone size: .
CDR3 DNA: TGTGCCAGCACCCTCCAAAGGACAGGGGCTAACACTGAAGCTTTCTTT
CDR3 protein: CASTLQRTGANTEAFF

V gene: TRBV19
D gene: TRBD1
J gene: TRBJ2-7
clone size: .
CDR3 DNA: TGTGCCAGTAGTAGATCCGCCCGGGACAGGGGAGTATACGAGCAGTACTTC
CDR3 protein: CASSRSARDRGVYEQYF

V gene: TRBV20-1
D gene: TRBD1
J gene: TRBJ1-4
clone size: .
CDR3 DNA: TGCAGTGCTAGTTACGGGACAGCTAATGAAAAACTGTTTTTT
CDR3 protein: CSASYGTANEKLFF

V gene: TRBV19
D gene: .
J gene: TRBJ2-1
clone size: .
CDR3 DNA: TGTGCCAGTAGTCTCCTTCCCCCGCAGGCCAGCTACAATGAGCAGTTCTTC
CDR3 protein: CASSLLPPQASYNEQFF

V gene: TRBV5-4
D gene: TRBD2
J gene: TRBJ2-5
clone size: .
CDR3 DNA: TGTGCCAGCAGCTCCCCTAGGGCGGGGGATAGGGAGACCCAGTACTTC
CDR3 protein: CASSSPRAGDRETQYF

V gene: TRBV5-8
D gene: .
J gene: TRBJ1-5
clone size: .
CDR3 DNA: TGTGCCAGCGCGACAGGATTTCAGCCCCAGCATTTT
CDR3 protein: CASATGFQPQHF

V gene: TRBV5-1
D gene: .
J gene: TRBJ1-1
clone size: .
CDR3 DNA: TGCGCCAGCAGCCGACAGACGATGAACACTGAAGCTTTCTTT
CDR3 protein: CASSRQTMNTEAFF

V gene: TRBV5-1
D gene: TRBD1
J gene: TRBJ1-4
clone size: .
CDR3 DNA: TGCGCCAGCAGCTTAGGGACAGGCGCTGAAAAACTGTTTTTT
CDR3 protein: CASSLGTGAEKLFF

V gene: TRBV2
D gene: TRBD2
J gene: TRBJ2-5
clone size: .
CDR3 DNA: TGTGCCAGCAGTCCCCCAATGACTAGCGGGATCGGGACCCAGTACTTC
CDR3 protein: CASSPPMTSGIGTQYF

V gene: TRBV15
D gene: TRBD2
J gene: TRBJ2-1
clone size: .
CDR3 DNA: TGTGCCACCAGCAGAGAGGGGACTAGCGGGGGGGCCTATGAGCAGTTCTTC
CDR3 protein: CATSREGTSGGAYEQFF

V gene: TRBV28
D gene: .
J gene: TRBJ1-2
clone size: .
CDR3 DNA: TGTGCCAGCAGTTTAGGCCGGGGAAATTATGGCTACACCTTC
CDR3 protein: CASSLGRGNYGYTF

V gene: TRBV5-1
D gene: .
J gene: TRBJ2-7
clone size: .
CDR3 DNA: TGCGCCAGCAGCTTGGAGACTAGACGAACCTACGAGCAGTACTTC
CDR3 protein: CASSLETRRTYEQYF

V gene: TRBV2
D gene: .
J gene: TRBJ1-6
clone size: .
CDR3 DNA: TGTGCCAGCACCCCGCGGCAGGGGAATTCACCCCTCCACTTT
CDR3 protein: CASTPRQGNSPLHF

V gene: TRBV7-8
D gene: .
J gene: TRBJ1-4
clone size: .
CDR3 DNA: TGTGCCAGCAGCTTTGGCGGCAGACATGAAAAACTGTTTTTT
CDR3 protein: CASSFGGRHEKLFF

V gene: TRBV7-3
D gene: .
J gene: TRBJ1-5
clone size: .
CDR3 DNA: TGTGCCAGCAGCTTAAAGGCGGGGTTGGATCAGCCCCAGCATTTT
CDR3 protein: CASSLKAGLDQPQHF

V gene: TRBV7-8
D gene: TRBD1
J gene: TRBJ2-3
clone size: once
CDR3 DNA: TGTGCCAGCATCCGATCCCGGACAGGGACATCTAGCACAGATACGCAGTATTTT
CDR3 protein: CASIRSRTGTSSTDTQYF

V gene: TRBV28
D gene: TRBD1
J gene: TRBJ1-1
clone size: few
CDR3 DNA: TGTGCCAGCAGCCACCGGACAGGTGGGGACCCTGAAGCTTTCTTT
CDR3 protein: CASSHRTGGDPEAFF

V gene: TRBV18
D gene: .
J gene: TRBJ2-3
clone size: .
CDR3 DNA: TGTGCCAGCTCAATAACAGGGGATACGCAGTATTTT
CDR3 protein: CASSITGDTQYF

V gene: TRBV3-1/TRBV3-2
D gene: .
J gene: TRBJ1-5
clone size: .
CDR3 DNA: TGTGCCAGCAGCTTCATTCGCAATCAGCCCCAGCATTTT
CDR3 protein: CASSFIRNQPQHF

V gene: TRBV10-3
D gene: .
J gene: TRBJ1-2
clone size: .
CDR3 DNA: TGTGCCATCAGAGAAGGAAACAGGCCCTTTAACTATGGCTACACCTTC
CDR3 protein: CAIREGNRPFNYGYTF

V gene: TRBV10-3
D gene: TRBD1
J gene: TRBJ2-1
clone size: .
CDR3 DNA: TGTGCCATCAGCGAACAGGGGGATTACAATGAGCAGTTCTTC
CDR3 protein: CAISEQGDYNEQFF

V gene: TRBV5-1
D gene: .
J gene: TRBJ1-5
clone size: .
CDR3 DNA: TGCGCCAGCAGCTTAACGACAGAACAGCCCCAGCATTTT
CDR3 protein: CASSLTTEQPQHF

V gene: TRBV7-9
D gene: TRBD1
J gene: TRBJ1-4
clone size: .
CDR3 DNA: TGTGCCAGCAGCTTAACACAGGGGACTAATGAAAAACTGTTTTTT
CDR3 protein: CASSLTQGTNEKLFF

V gene: TRBV29-1
D gene: TRBD2
J gene: TRBJ2-2
clone size: few
CDR3 DNA: TGCAGCGTTGGAGCGGGGGGGAGCACCGGGGAGCTGTTTTTT
CDR3 protein: CSVGAGGSTGELFF

V gene: TRBV5-5
D gene: .
J gene: TRBJ1-1
clone size: few
CDR3 DNA: TGTGCCAGCAGCTTCGTACAGGGCACTGAAGCTTTCTTT
CDR3 protein: CASSFVQGTEAFF

V gene: TRBV7-9
D gene: TRBD2
J gene: TRBJ2-5
clone size: .
CDR3 DNA: TGTGCCAGCAGCTACACGGGACTAGCGGGGAGAGAGACCCAGTACTTC
CDR3 protein: CASSYTGLAGRETQYF

V gene: TRBV5-4
D gene: .
J gene: TRBJ2-7
clone size: .
CDR3 DNA: TGTGCCAGCAGCCCATGGCGCAGGGCCCACGAGCAGTACTTC
CDR3 protein: CASSPWRRAHEQYF

V gene: TRBV30
D gene: .
J gene: TRBJ1-5
clone size: .
CDR3 DNA: TGTGCCTGGAGCAGCGACGGAATTAGCAATCAGCCCCAGCATTTT
CDR3 protein: CAWSSDGISNQPQHF

V gene: TRBV6-5
D gene: TRBD1
J gene: TRBJ1-6
clone size: once
CDR3 DNA: TGTGCCAGCAGTTACTCGCGGACAGGGGCGACACCCCTCCACTTT
CDR3 protein: CASSYSRTGATPLHF

V gene: TRBV12-5
D gene: .
J gene: TRBJ1-4
clone size: .
CDR3 DNA: TGTGCTAGTGGTTTACAGGGAATCGAAAAACTGTTTTTT
CDR3 protein: CASGLQGIEKLFF

V gene: TRBV4-2
D gene: .
J gene: TRBJ2-2
clone size: .
CDR3 DNA: TGTGCCAGCAGCCAAGATGTAGCTAGTTCGAACACCGGGGAGCTGTTTTTT
CDR3 protein: CASSQDVASSNTGELFF

V gene: TRBV7-9
D gene: .
J gene: TRBJ1-2
clone size: .
CDR3 DNA: TGTGCCAGCAGCTCGACAGGTTACTATGGCTACACCTTC
CDR3 protein: CASSSTGYYGYTF

V gene: TRBV5-1
D gene: TRBD1
J gene: TRBJ2-2
clone size: .
CDR3 DNA: TGCGCCAGCAGCTGGGGGACAGTGAACACCGGGGAGCTGTTTTTT
CDR3 protein: CASSWGTVNTGELFF

V gene: TRBV5-5
D gene: TRBD1
J gene: TRBJ1-5
clone size: .
CDR3 DNA: TGTGCCAGCAGCTTGGGGACAGGGGGCAGTCAGCCCCAGCATTTT
CDR3 protein: CASSLGTGGSQPQHF

V gene: TRBV7-9
D gene: TRBD1
J gene: TRBJ1-2
clone size: .
CDR3 DNA: TGTGCCAGCAGCTTAGCAGGGGGCAGCTATGGCTACACCTTC
CDR3 protein: CASSLAGGSYGYTF

V gene: TRBV5-1
D gene: TRBD1
J gene: TRBJ1-5
clone size: .
CDR3 DNA: TGCGCCAGCAGCTTGACAGGGGGCAGGGAGAATCAGCCCCAGCATTTT
CDR3 protein: CASSLTGGRENQPQHF

V gene: TRBV5-5
D gene: .
J gene: TRBJ2-7
clone size: .
CDR3 DNA: TGTGCCAGCAGCTTCCGGACAGCCGCCTACGAGCAGTACTTC
CDR3 protein: CASSFRTAAYEQYF

V gene: TRBV5-5
D gene: TRBD1
J gene: TRBJ2-2
clone size: .
CDR3 DNA: TGTGCCAGCAGCTTGGTACAGGGGTTTGGGGAGCTGTTTTTT
CDR3 protein: CASSLVQGFGELFF

V gene: TRBV6-4
D gene: .
J gene: TRBJ1-2
clone size: .
CDR3 DNA: TGTGCCAGCAGTAAACAGGAAATCCATGGCTACACCTTC
CDR3 protein: CASSKQEIHGYTF

V gene: TRBV28
D gene: .
J gene: TRBJ1-2
clone size: .
CDR3 DNA: TGTGCCAGCAGTTCGACAGGTGGCTACACCTTC
CDR3 protein: CASSSTGGYTF

V gene: TRBV18
D gene: TRBD1
J gene: TRBJ1-1
clone size: many
CDR3 DNA: TGTGCCAGCTCACCACCGACAGGGGGGAACACTGAAGCTTTCTTT
CDR3 protein: CASSPPTGGNTEAFF